This T cell receptor (beta chain) was captured by sequencing in a study of shared clonotypes between healthy human individuals. This CDR3 is built from 15 residues. Germline lookup yields CDR1 SGHRS and CDR2 YFSETQ. V gave up 7 bases and J gave up 6 bases, with 21 bases separating them. Comment on this clone: Its antigen is undetermined.

General study results and limits: The study found about 5% of naive CD4 clonotypes shared across a handful of donors.

Sequenced by immunoSEQ multiplex PCR; TCRdb stores in-frame clones only, minus some. Among some 1.5 million clones, 98% were seen once, and the ten largest hold around 0.47%. Material for sequencing was naive CD4+ T cells sorted from blood. Indicated subset: CD45RA+ positively selected. The V call is TRBV5-1, the J call TRBJ2-3, with a possible D match to TRBD1 (8 bases). This TCR came from a man aged 25-40 years in good health. CDR3 amino acids: CASSDRGGKMDTQYF. The CDR3 bases are TGCGCCAGCTCCGACAGGGGAGGGAAGATGGATACGCAGTATTTT.